In its sample, the clone carrying this T cell receptor beta chain was seen once. This CDR3 is built from 13 residues. Trimming cost V 1 base and J 6 bases, with 7 bases left between them. The germline V gene encodes CDR1 SEHNR and CDR2 FQNEAQ (reference sequence). The authors' processing: Estimates of nucleated cell counts were drawn from the amplification of reference gene primers. Profiled with immunoSEQ multiplex PCR; TCRdb holds only in-frame clones, not every one. From that table come the V and J calls and clone size; the DNA was used to work out D and trimming. This sample has under 200,000 clones, with 85% to 90% found just once. This sample is drawn from a study of blood T cell repertoires in COVID-19. Study-level information: Samples of COVID-19 (acute and convalescent) were obtained from the United States, Italy and Spain. Sample material is recorded as cDNA or gDNA derived from T cells, B-cell-depleted T cells, or PBMCs.

The V and J genes are TRBV7-9 and TRBJ2-1; tentatively, D is TRBD2 (6 bases). This receptor was identified in a man aged 18 to 30 with active or convalescent COVID-19. The sequencing sample was made of peripheral blood. DNA of the CDR3: TGTGCCAGCAGCTTAGGGGGGGTCAATGAGCAGTTCTTC. Translation gives CASSLGGVNEQFF.